This TCR beta chain was obtained from a study of Ad26.COV2.S vaccination and SARS-CoV-2 variants (dated by TCRdb to the early 2020s). Some background on the complete study: Donors in the vaccine arm were drawn from COV1001, a multicentre, randomized, double-blind, placebo-controlled phase I-IIa trial testing Ad26.COV2.S in healthy adults. The TCR-sequenced set comprised about 32 samples: approximately 19 Ad26.COV2.S vaccine recipients, 5 placebo recipients and 8 SARS-CoV-2 convalescent individuals. Blinding of investigators to trial group allocation was maintained during experiments and outcome assessment. Participants in the trial were split at random into five groups of five each, receiving low-dose or high-dose Ad26.COV2.S once or twice, or else placebo on both occasions. Ad26.COV2.S was administered intramuscularly at a dose of 5x10^10 or 1x10^11 viral particles, either as one shot or as two shots given 56 days apart. TCRbeta repertoire sequencing was used to assess the specificity and breadth of SARS-CoV-2-reactive T cell receptors after Ad26.COV2.S vaccination.

Points the paper makes about the study in general: The study was not powered to compare responses between vaccine doses or regimens. It was noted by the authors that total T cell responses may have been underestimated by the TCR breadth and depth analyses. Compared with placebo recipients, Ad26.COV2.S recipients showed higher spike-specific TCR breadth (P = 0.0014). After vaccination, substantial breadth of spike-specific CD8+ and CD4+ T cell responses was reported. Vaccine and placebo recipients had comparable non-spike TCR breadth, which fits with the vaccine containing only spike.

About this clone: Its target antigen remains unknown. The input lacks base qualities; no much larger clone sits a single base away.

For this chain, trimming is 4 bases at the V end and 2 bases at the J end, and the number of junction bases without a gene match is 11. From the cysteine up to the phenylalanine, the CDR3 has a length of 16 residues. Of the read, only the CDR3 DNA is kept; its 48 bases are in frame from base 1. Based on the germline V gene (reference sequence), the CDR1 and CDR2 sequences are LNHNV and YYDKDF. Explained via the paper, the treatment or condition label denotes: 19 received Ad26.COV2.S at low or high dose, single or two shots; several received placebo; per-sample allocation not given. Repertoires of vaccine and placebo recipients were sequenced from samples collected on day 63 after the first injection. In Cohort 1b, about 25 adults aged 18-55 years were enrolled at a single site in Boston, USA, between 29 July and 7 August 2020. As a vaccine, Ad26.COV2.S was a replication-incompetent adenovirus type 26 vector that expressed a prefusion-stabilized SARS-CoV-2 spike protein derived from the original Wuhan strain.

The immunoSEQ Assay was used to sequence TCRbeta CDR3 regions. After extraction, genomic DNA underwent amplification by bias-controlled multiplex PCR, followed by high-throughput sequencing. The original pipeline was this. Collapsing and filtering of sequences were performed to quantify the absolute abundance of each unique TCRbeta CDR3 region. Usable DNA was measured by amplifying reference genes present in all nucleated cells, and TCRbeta template counts were normalized to that usable DNA to estimate T cell fraction. Repertoire TCRs were annotated as SARS-CoV-2-specific by exact matching of V gene, CDR3 amino acid sequence and J gene to a known reactive TCR set. The reference SARS-CoV-2 TCR set was derived from MIRA and filtered for enrichment in COVID-19-positive ImmuneCODE repertoires, a step that removed public or cross-reactive TCRs. Using the MIRA antigens, annotated TCRs were further analysed by specific ORF or by position within an ORF. Breadth was defined as annotated unique rearrangements over total unique productive rearrangements; depth was the summed frequency of those rearrangements. TCR breadth was compared between groups using two-sided Wilcoxon rank-sum tests. In TCRdb, the immuneACCESS table is reduced to in-frame sequences with V and J assigned. These tables do not hold every clone; where another copy was compared, an unresolved V gene accounts for under half, and the others remain unexplained. V, J and clone size are taken as reported in that table, and D and trimming were inferred from the DNA itself. The sample table lists around 340,000 clones, roughly nine tenths of them with a count of one. In total, the top ten clones hold roughly 6% of the sample.

This clonotype was sampled from a person aged 18-65 years who received the Ad26.COV2.S COVID-19 vaccine or a placebo. The sequence is built from TRBV15 and TRBJ2-7, and 7 junctional nucleotides match TRBD1. The sequencing here drew on peripheral blood, taken in a trial of Ad26.COV2.S vaccine versus placebo. CDR3 sequence: CATSTKNRGFAYEQYF. Here is the DNA: TGTGCCACCAGCACAAAAAACAGGGGATTCGCCTACGAGCAGTACTTC.